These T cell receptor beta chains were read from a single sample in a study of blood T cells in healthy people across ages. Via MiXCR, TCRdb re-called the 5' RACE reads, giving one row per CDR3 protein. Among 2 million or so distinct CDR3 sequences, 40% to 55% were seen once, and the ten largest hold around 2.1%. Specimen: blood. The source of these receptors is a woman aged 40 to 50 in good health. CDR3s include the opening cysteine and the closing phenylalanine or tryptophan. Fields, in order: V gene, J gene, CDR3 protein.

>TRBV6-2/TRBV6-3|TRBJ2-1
CASKDDRGSPYNEQFF
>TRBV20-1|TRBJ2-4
CSANSGILAKNIQYF
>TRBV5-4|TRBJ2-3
CASSLDLLAGGQDTQYF
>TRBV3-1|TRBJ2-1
CASSQEMGQFF
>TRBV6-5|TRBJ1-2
CASRGQGKAYGYTF
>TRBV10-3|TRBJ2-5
CAITEAGLRKETQYF
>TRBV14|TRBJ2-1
CASSQEAGWGEQFF
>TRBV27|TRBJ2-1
CASSTSDNNEQFF
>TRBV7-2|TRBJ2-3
CASSSLAGGGNTQYF
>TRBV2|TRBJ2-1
CASPLRGGGEQFF
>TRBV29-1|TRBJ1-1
CSVPGLMNTEAFF
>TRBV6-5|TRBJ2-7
CASSQGQNEQYF